Below, 28 T cell receptor beta chains from the same sample are listed, as sequenced in a study of cytomegalovirus exposure and HLA in healthy donors. 13 Jbeta primers and 60 Vbeta primers were used for the PCR. Only in-frame clones appear in the TCRdb table, and some are missing; sequencing was by immunoSEQ multiplex PCR. The table has under 200,000 clones, around 85% seen once. Sample: PBMCs. These receptors were collected from a man aged 18 to 35 in good health and CMV-seropositive.

The chain recombines TRBV2 with TRBJ2-3, with D maybe TRBD1 (6 bases). Trimming pared 4 bases from V and 14 bases from J, leaving 16 bases between. The germline gives CDR1 SNHLY, CDR2 FYNNEI. The CDR3 is 12 amino acids. The CDR3 here is CASSVVQGQAYF. CDR3 nucleotide sequence: TGTGCCAGCAGTGTGGTACAGGGCCAAGCGTATTTT. The full variable domain, completed using reference TRBV2 and TRBJ2-3, is EPEVTQTPSHQVTQMGQEVILRCVPISNHLYFYWYRQILGQKVEFLVSFYNNEISEKSEIFDDQFSVERPDGSNFTLKIRSTKLEDSAMYFCASSVVQGQAYFGPGTRLTVL.

V usage is TRBV5-5 and J usage is TRBJ2-5, with 11 bases fitting TRBD2. The V segment lost 2 bases and the J segment 5 bases; nucleotides outside the gene matches: 14. This CDR3 has 18 amino acids. Germline CDR1 reads SGHKS; CDR2 reads YYEKEE (reference sequence). In DNA form, the CDR3 reads TGTGCCAGCAGCTTTGAAGGACTAGCGGGCCATCGGTCGGAGACCCAGTACTTC. Translated: CASSFEGLAGHRSETQYF. The full variable domain, completed using reference TRBV5-5 and TRBJ2-5, is DAGVTQSPTHLIKTRGQQVTLRCSPISGHKSVSWYQQVLGQGPQFIFQYYEKEERGRGNFPDRFSARQFPNYSSELNVNALLLGDSALYLCASSFEGLAGHRSETQYFGPGTRLLVL.

V gene TRBV6-1 combines with J gene TRBJ1-1; TRBD1 is a possible D gene (6 bases). The CDR3 loop spans 13 amino acids. Per the germline V gene, CDR1 is MNHNS and CDR2 is SASEGT. Deletions cut 11 bases from V and 7 bases from J, with 20 bases between. The CDR3 nucleotides read TGTGCCGGCCAAAGGGTGGGGGCAGGTGAAGCTTTCTTT. Its protein product is CAGQRVGAGEAFF.

The chain joins TRBV19 to TRBJ1-4; tentatively, D is TRBD1 (5 bases). The V gene's germline CDR1 is LNHDA and CDR2 SQIVND (reference sequence). V was clipped by 3 bases and J by 7 bases, with 12 bases between them. The CDR3 has 14 residues. The CDR3 region is CASSMQGFGEKLFF. In DNA form, the CDR3 reads TGTGCCAGTAGTATGCAGGGTTTCGGTGAAAAACTGTTTTTT.

The chain has TRBV5-1 and TRBJ2-1; 8 nucleotides match TRBD1. The junction had 3 bases not matched to a gene; V was cut back by 3 bases and J by 7 bases. The CDR3 runs 13 residues. CDR1 is SGHRS and CDR2 is YFSETQ in the germline V gene. The CDR3: CASSWTGLNEQFF. CDR3 in DNA: TGCGCCAGCAGCTGGACAGGGCTGAATGAGCAGTTCTTC.

The rearrangement links TRBV7-3 to TRBJ2-5; D gene uncertain. The CDR3 consists of 15 residues. Germline values: CDR1 SGHTA, CDR2 FQGTGA. V was pared by 0 bases and J by 1 base, with 9 bases between. This CDR3 is CASSLTPSVQETQYF. The CDR3 DNA sequence: TGTGCCAGCAGCTTAACCCCTTCGGTCCAAGAGACCCAGTACTTC.

On this clone: A junction boundary mismatches the germline segment, possibly from a read error. The chain recombines TRBV7-7 with TRBJ2-5; the D gene is possibly TRBD1 (7 bases). The CDR3 runs to 15 residues. Germline V CDR1 and CDR2: SSHAT, FNYEAQ (reference sequence). The CDR3 region is CASSAPTGSGETQYF. CDR3 nucleotides: TGTGCTAGCAGTGCCCCGACAGGGAGCGGGGAGACCCAGTACTTC.

Comment on this clone: One end of the junction does not line up with germline, which may come from a read error. The chain employs TRBV7-7 and TRBJ2-5; 9 positions agree with TRBD2. Germline CDR1 SSHAT, CDR2 FNYEAQ (reference sequence). The CDR3 totals 16 residues. CDR3 in DNA: TGTGCCAGCAGCTTAGTTCCAGCGGGGGGACAAGAGGCCCAGTACTTC. Its protein product is CASSLVPAGGQEAQYF. Full variable domain (missing parts from reference TRBV7-7 and TRBJ2-5): GAGVSQSPRYKVTKRGQDVTLRCDPISSHATLYWYQQALGQGPEFLTYFNYEAQPDKSGLPSDRFSAERPEGSISTLTIQRTEQRDSAMYRCASSLVPAGGQEAQYFGPGTRLLVL.

V gene TRBV9 combines with J gene TRBJ2-2; the match to TRBD1 covers 7 bases. The V and J ends lost 2 bases and 4 bases, in that order; junction bases with no gene match: 14. The CDR3 is made up of 18 amino acids. From germline, CDR1 is SGDLS and CDR2 YYNGEE. CDR3 coding DNA: TGTGCCAGCAGCGTCGTGCCTGATCCGGGACAGACCACCGGGGAGCTGTTTTTT. This gives the protein CASSVVPDPGQTTGELFF.

The chain couples TRBV27 to TRBJ2-2; D gene uncertain. Deletions cut 3 bases from V and 7 bases from J, with 9 bases between. This CDR3 is 13 amino acids long. Germline CDR1 and CDR2: MNHEY and SMNVEV (reference sequence). This chain's CDR3 is CASSFKAIGELFF. In DNA form, the CDR3 reads TGTGCCAGCAGTTTCAAAGCAATCGGGGAGCTGTTTTTT.

The genes are TRBV5-6 and TRBJ2-5, with TRBD2 matching over 8 bases. The CDR3 consists of 16 residues. V lost 1 base and J lost 0; bases outside the gene matches: 5. Per germline, CDR1 SGHDT and CDR2 YYEEEE. CDR3 bases: TGTGCCAGCAGCTTGTCTTTAGCGGGGTACCAAGAGACCCAGTACTTC. Amino acid sequence: CASSLSLAGYQETQYF.

This chain uses TRBV15 with TRBJ2-3, with D tentatively TRBD2 (5 bases). V was clipped by 8 bases and J by 5 bases, with 20 bases between them. CDR1 LNHNV and CDR2 YYDKDF come from the germline V gene (reference sequence). The CDR3 runs to 15 residues. CDR3: CATGASGNPRDTQYF. The CDR3 DNA reads as TGTGCCACCGGTGCGTCGGGGAATCCCAGAGATACGCAGTATTTT.

The J gene is TRBJ2-1, the V gene TRBV27, with D perhaps matching TRBD1 (6 bases). V lost 5 bases, J lost 9 bases, and 17 bases lay in between. The germline CDR1 and CDR2 sequences are MNHEY and SMNVEV (reference sequence). This CDR3 is 14 amino acids long. CDR3 sequence: CASSAAPRGGEQFF. Here the CDR3 DNA reads TGTGCCAGCAGTGCGGCCCCCAGGGGCGGTGAGCAGTTCTTC.

This clone was detected only a few times. The chain uses TRBV5-6 and TRBJ1-3; possibly TRBD1 for D (6 bases). Germline lookup yields CDR1 SGHDT and CDR2 YYEEEE. CDR3 length: 15 residues. With 0 bases removed from V and 3 bases from J, the gap between germline ends came to 10 bases. This CDR3 reads CASSLVQGSGNTIYF. CDR3 sequence (DNA): TGTGCCAGCAGCTTGGTACAGGGTAGTGGAAACACCATATATTTT.

The V and J genes are TRBV2 and TRBJ1-5; 11 bases agree with TRBD1. The CDR3 runs to 18 residues. Germline V gene lookup returns CDR1 SNHLY and CDR2 FYNNEI. J was trimmed by 3 bases and V by 3 bases; bases with no gene match: 10. DNA for the CDR3: TGTGCCAGCAGTGATCGGACAGGGGGCGCGTTGGACAATCAGCCCCAGCATTTT. This translates into CASSDRTGGALDNQPQHF.

The chain carries TRBV4-3 and TRBJ1-1, with TRBD1 identical over 10 bases. The CDR3 is 18 residues long. Germline V gene lookup returns CDR1 LGHNA and CDR2 YSLEER. The V segment lost 1 base and the J segment 6 bases; nucleotides outside the gene matches: 14. CDR3 loop: CASSQGTGTGVVSAEAFF. In DNA form, the CDR3 reads TGCGCCAGCAGCCAAGGTACCGGGACAGGGGTTGTCTCGGCTGAAGCTTTCTTT.

The J gene is TRBJ2-1, the V gene TRBV11-3; 7 nucleotides align to TRBD2. The V and J ends lost 4 bases and 10 bases, in that order; junction bases with no gene match: 7. CDR1 is SGHNT, CDR2 YENEEA, per germline. The CDR3 extends over 13 amino acids. CDR3 sequence: CASSSYGGLEQFF. In nucleotides, the CDR3 is TGTGCCAGCAGCTCCTACGGGGGGTTGGAGCAGTTCTTC.

CDR3 DNA: TGTGCCAGTACGCCTCTGTACGGCGAAGGACAGGGGTTAATCTACGAGCAGTACTTC. Amino acid sequence: CASTPLYGEGQGLIYEQYF. The chain couples TRBV19 to TRBJ2-7, with 9 bases aligning to TRBD1. Trimming removed 7 bases from V and 3 bases from J; junction bases left unmatched: 22. The germline CDR1 and CDR2 sequences are LNHDA and SQIVND (reference sequence). The CDR3 covers 19 residues.

This clone was counted a single time. The chain links TRBV19 to TRBJ2-1, with D perhaps TRBD2 (5 bases). The CDR3 covers 13 residues. Looked up from germline, CDR1 is LNHDA and CDR2 is SQIVND (reference sequence). V lost 6 bases, J lost 13 bases, and 19 bases lay in between. The CDR3 sequence: CASSPRTGMGQFF. CDR3 nucleotide sequence: TGTGCCAGTAGCCCCCGTACGGGGATGGGCCAGTTCTTC.

The chain couples TRBV7-4 to TRBJ2-2, with TRBD1 identical over 8 bases. V lost 1 base, J lost 6 bases, and 1 base stayed unmatched. Germline lookup yields CDR1 SGHVT and CDR2 SQSDAQ. This CDR3 region has 14 residues. CDR3 loop: CASSLVQGAGELFF. Written as DNA, the CDR3 is TGTGCCAGCAGCTTAGTACAGGGGGCCGGGGAGCTGTTTTTT.

This clone was counted only a few times. This chain links TRBV6-1 with TRBJ2-7; TRBD2 might be the D (5 bases). The CDR3 is 14 amino acids. Germline V gene lookup returns CDR1 MNHNS and CDR2 SASEGT. V was pared by 0 bases and J by 5 bases, with 11 bases between. The CDR3 coding sequence is TGTGCCAGCAGTGAAGCCCTAGCACCAGACGAGCAGTACTTC. It encodes CASSEALAPDEQYF.

The rearrangement uses TRBV27 and TRBJ2-5; possible D gene TRBD2, 5 bases. V was trimmed by 5 bases and J by 1 base, leaving 11 bases between them. This CDR3 is built from 14 residues. The V gene's germline CDR1 is MNHEY and CDR2 SMNVEV (reference sequence). CDR3 sequence: CASSPWTGQETQYF. Here the CDR3 DNA reads TGTGCCAGCAGTCCATGGACTGGCCAAGAGACCCAGTACTTC.

This clone was seen more than once but under ten times. J is TRBJ2-2 and V is TRBV19; D is unresolved. The CDR3 consists of 13 residues. Germline V gene sequence: CDR1 LNHDA, CDR2 SQIVND (reference sequence). The V end was cut by 3 bases, the J end by 6 bases, with 8 bases between. Here the CDR3 reads CASSILRAGELFF. The CDR3 coding sequence is TGTGCCAGTAGTATTCTTCGAGCCGGGGAGCTGTTTTTT. The full variable domain, with the rest looked up from reference TRBV19 and TRBJ2-2, is DGGITQSPKYLFRKEGQNVTLSCEQNLNHDAMYWYRQDPGQGLRLIYYSQIVNDFQKGDIAEGYSVSREKKESFPLTVTSAQKNPTAFYLCASSILRAGELFFGEGSRLTVL.

This chain connects TRBV6-1 to TRBJ1-1; a possible D gene is TRBD1 (5 bases). V lost 6 bases, J lost 1 base, and 9 bases lay in between. Germline lookup yields CDR1 MNHNS and CDR2 SASEGT. CDR3 length: 13 residues. CDR3 amino acids: CASSATGNTEAFF. Here the CDR3 DNA reads TGTGCCAGCAGCGCAACAGGGAACACTGAAGCTTTCTTT.

V gene TRBV29-1 combines with J gene TRBJ2-1, with 10 bases lining up with TRBD1. Germline CDR1 is SQVTM and CDR2 is ANQGSEA. This CDR3 spans 15 amino acids. The ends lost 1 base at V and 7 bases at J; junction bases unmatched: 7. This CDR3 is CSVEGGTGAWNEQFF. The CDR3, as DNA: TGCAGCGTTGAAGGGGGGACAGGGGCCTGGAATGAGCAGTTCTTC.

The J gene is TRBJ1-1, the V gene TRBV12-5; the D is unclear. Germline V gives CDR1 LGHNT, CDR2 FRNRAP. Trimming pared 8 bases from V and 0 bases from J, leaving 4 bases between. CDR3 length: 11 amino acids. This CDR3 reads CASQMNTEAFF. Here the CDR3 DNA reads TGTGCTAGTCAAATGAACACTGAAGCTTTCTTT.

The rearrangement uses TRBV6-6 and TRBJ2-5, with 8 bases aligning to TRBD1. The CDR3 extends over 15 amino acids. J lost 4 bases, V lost 5 bases, and 9 bases had no gene match. Per the germline V gene, CDR1 is MNHNY and CDR2 is SVGAGI (reference sequence). The CDR3 region has the DNA TGTGCCAGCAGTCAAGACAGGGGAAGGGCAGAGACCCAGTACTTC. Translating it yields CASSQDRGRAETQYF.

This clone was picked up one time. V usage is TRBV5-6 and J usage is TRBJ2-7; D is perhaps TRBD1 (5 bases). V was trimmed by 0 bases and J by 1 base, leaving 5 bases between them. This CDR3 has 13 residues. Germline V lookup: CDR1 SGHDT, CDR2 YYEEEE. In nucleotides, the CDR3 is TGTGCCAGCAGCTTGGGACAGTCCTACGAGCAGTACTTC. Translation gives CASSLGQSYEQYF.